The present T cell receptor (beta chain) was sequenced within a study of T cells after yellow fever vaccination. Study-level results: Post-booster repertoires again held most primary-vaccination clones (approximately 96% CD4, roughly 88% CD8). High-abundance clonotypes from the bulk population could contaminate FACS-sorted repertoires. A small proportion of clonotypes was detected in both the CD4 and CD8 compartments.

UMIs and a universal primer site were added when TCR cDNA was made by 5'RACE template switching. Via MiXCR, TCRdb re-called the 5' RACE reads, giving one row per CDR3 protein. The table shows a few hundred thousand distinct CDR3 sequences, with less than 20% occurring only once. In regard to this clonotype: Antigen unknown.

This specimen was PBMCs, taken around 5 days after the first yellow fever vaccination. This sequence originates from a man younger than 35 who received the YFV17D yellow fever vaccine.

CDR3 protein: CASSLDYGLSGGKNEQFF. CDR3 in DNA: TGTGCCAGCAGCTTGGACTATGGGCTCAGCGGGGGTAAAAATGAGCAGTTCTTC. This chain links TRBV5-4 with TRBJ2-1; 8 bases line up with TRBD2. Trimming removed 0 bases from V and 7 bases from J; junction bases left unmatched: 15. The CDR3 loop spans 18 amino acids. CDR1 and CDR2 from the germline V gene are SGHNT and YYREEE (reference sequence).